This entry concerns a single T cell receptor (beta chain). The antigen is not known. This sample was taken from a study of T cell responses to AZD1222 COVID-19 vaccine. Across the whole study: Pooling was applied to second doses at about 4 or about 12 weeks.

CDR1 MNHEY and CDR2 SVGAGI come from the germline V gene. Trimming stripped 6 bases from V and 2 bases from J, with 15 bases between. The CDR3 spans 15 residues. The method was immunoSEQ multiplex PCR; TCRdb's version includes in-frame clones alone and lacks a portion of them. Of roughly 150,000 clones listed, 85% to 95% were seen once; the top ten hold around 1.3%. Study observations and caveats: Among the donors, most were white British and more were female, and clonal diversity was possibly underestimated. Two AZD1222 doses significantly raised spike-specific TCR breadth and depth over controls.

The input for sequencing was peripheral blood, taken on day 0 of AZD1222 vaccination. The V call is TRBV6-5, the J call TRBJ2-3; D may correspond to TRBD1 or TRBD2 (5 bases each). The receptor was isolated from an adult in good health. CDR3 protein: CASRTRDGYTDTQYF. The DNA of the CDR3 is TGTGCCAGCAGGACTCGGGACGGATACACAGATACGCAGTATTTT.